This T cell receptor beta chain was observed in a study of blood T cell repertoires in COVID-19 (dated by TCRdb to the early 2020s). Study-level background: Collaborator samples came from the United States, Italy and Spain and covered acute and convalescent phases of COVID-19. The material from the prospective study consisted of cDNA or gDNA derived from T cells, B-cell-depleted T cells, or PBMCs. Deeply sampled blood TCRbeta repertoires from subjects exposed to, actively infected with, or recovered from COVID-19 were included in the dataset. The repertoires were released in a freely available public database intended as a resource for research on the immune response to SARS-CoV-2. Samples came from the ongoing ImmuneRACE study (first 160 participants) plus 1,254 subjects from 6 global collaborators. The sample metadata nearly always contained a de-identified subject ID, COVID-19 status, age in years and sex. HLA class I and class II types, where available, came from metadata supplied by the sample provider rather than from assay-based typing.

TCRbeta CDR3 regions were amplified from genomic DNA by means of the immunoSEQ Assay, a bias-controlled multiplex PCR. As for how the authors treated the data: Within the assay, amplification of reference gene primers was used to estimate how many nucleated cells each sample contained. Sequence reads were collapsed and filtered to measure the absolute abundance of every unique TCRbeta CDR3 rearrangement. For each sample, productive Simpson clonality was calculated as the square root of Simpson's diversity index over productive rearrangements. TCRdb took over this immuneACCESS table, retaining in-frame rearrangements with V and J assigned. Such tables are incomplete; in checked studies, under half of the missing clones stem from an unresolved V gene, and the remainder is unexplained. For V, J and clone size, that table is used; D and trimming come from the DNA. Across this sample there are under 300,000 clones, with about 86% seen only once. In total, the top ten clones hold 6.2% of the sample.

Looking up the germline V gene (reference sequence) yields CDR1 SEHNR and CDR2 FQNEAQ. From the cysteine up to the phenylalanine, the CDR3 has a length of 14 residues. Only CDR3 DNA is held: 42 bases, read in frame from base 1. V and J are truncated by 1 base and 7 bases respectively, leaving an intervening sequence of 14 bases. Study-wide findings and limitations: The amount of clinical and demographic metadata varied by source and participant and was provided uncurated.

A word on this clone: No cognate antigen has been identified for it. No much larger clonotype is one base removed from it; base qualities were not supplied.

Collaborating institutions collected whole blood in K2EDTA tubes following their own protocols. For TCRbeta analysis, collaborators shipped samples as frozen whole blood, isolated PBMCs, or DNA extracted from either of those sample types. The rearranged segments are TRBV7-9 and TRBJ2-7; the D gene is perhaps TRBD1, from 5 matching bases. The sequenced sample was peripheral blood. The receptor's source is a man aged 60 to 75 with acute or convalescent COVID-19. The nucleotides are TGTGCCAGCAGCTTAGGGACACAGGTTAAGGAGCAGTACTTC. This encodes CASSLGTQVKEQYF.